The entry that follows covers one T cell receptor (beta chain) sequence. Its matching antigen is unknown. One end of the junction fails to match germline, which may point to a read error. Individuals selected for sequencing had exhibited CD8+CD57+ cell expansion on flow cytometry. These data belong to a study of CD8+CD57+ T cells in acquired aplastic anemia. Study-level information: On average, sorted CD4+ and CD8+ cells gave around 3 ug of DNA. The study, taken as a whole, reports: Patients and controls shared 25 to 35 CD8+ CDR3 sequences, which appeared highly expressed in patients and within their immunodominant clones.

CDR3 and TCR beta VDJ profiling relied on genomic DNA as the template. TCRdb used MiXCR to reprocess the reads, holding one entry per CDR3 protein. This repertoire shows more than 250,000 distinct CDR3 sequences, roughly 80% found once; its top ten account for 35% to 50%. Per germline, CDR1 SGHVS and CDR2 FQNEAQ. This CDR3 is built from 15 residues. Source material: sorted CD4+, CD8+, or CD8+CD57+ T cells (not recorded which) from PBMCs. This sequence joins TRBV7-8 and TRBJ2-5; D possibly matches TRBD1 or TRBD2 (6 bases each). This TCR derives from a human donor with aplastic anemia. The CDR3 loop is CASSVAAGAGETQYF. As DNA, the CDR3 is TGTGCCAGCAGCGTAGCGGCAGGGGCGGGAGAGACCCAGTACTTC.